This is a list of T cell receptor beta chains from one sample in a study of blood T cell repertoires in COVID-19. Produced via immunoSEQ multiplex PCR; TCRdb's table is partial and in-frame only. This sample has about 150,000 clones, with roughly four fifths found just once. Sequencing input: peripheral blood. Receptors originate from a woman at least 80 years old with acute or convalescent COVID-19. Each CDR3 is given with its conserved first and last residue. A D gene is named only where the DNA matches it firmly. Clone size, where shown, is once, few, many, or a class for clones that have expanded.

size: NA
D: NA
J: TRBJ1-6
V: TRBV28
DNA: TGTGCCAGCAGTTTTCCGGGAAGAGACTCACCCCTCCACTTT
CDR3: CASSFPGRDSPLHF

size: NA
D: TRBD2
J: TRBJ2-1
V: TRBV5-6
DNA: TGTGCCAGCAGCTTGGGGACTAGCGGGAGAAATGAGCAGTTCTTC
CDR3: CASSLGTSGRNEQFF

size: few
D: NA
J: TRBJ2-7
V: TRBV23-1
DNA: TGCGCCAGCAGTCAAACGAGTAGTGCCTACGAGCAGTACTTC
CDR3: CASSQTSSAYEQYF

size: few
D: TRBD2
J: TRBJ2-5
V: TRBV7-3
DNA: TGTGCCAGCAGCTCTAGCGGGGCCCCCCAAGAGACCCAGTACTTC
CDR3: CASSSSGAPQETQYF

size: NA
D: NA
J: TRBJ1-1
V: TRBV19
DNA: TGTGCCAGTAGTTCGAATACAGGGTTCACTGAAGCTTTCTTT
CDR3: CASSSNTGFTEAFF

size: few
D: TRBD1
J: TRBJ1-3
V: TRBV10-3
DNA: TGTGCCATCAGTCCCGACAGGGTTGGAAACACCATATATTTT
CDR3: CAISPDRVGNTIYF

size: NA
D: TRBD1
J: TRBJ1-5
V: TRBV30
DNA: TGTGCCTGGGCAACAGGGGAAGATCAGCCCCAGCATTTT
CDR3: CAWATGEDQPQHF

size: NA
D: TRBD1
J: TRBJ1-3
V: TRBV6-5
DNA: TGTGCCAGCAGTTTCCGGGACAGGGGTGGAAACACCATATATTTT
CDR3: CASSFRDRGGNTIYF

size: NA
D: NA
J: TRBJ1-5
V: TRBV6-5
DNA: TGTGCCAGCTCCGGAGATAGCAATCAGCCCCAGCATTTT
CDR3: CASSGDSNQPQHF

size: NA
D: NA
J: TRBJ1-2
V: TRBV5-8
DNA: TGTGCCAGCAGCTCGCTATGGAGTCGCGGCTATGGCTACACCTTC
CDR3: CASSSLWSRGYGYTF

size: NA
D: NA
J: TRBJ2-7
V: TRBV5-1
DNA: TGCGCCAGCAGCTCCCTCCCAGGACAGAGCTACGAGCAGTACTTC
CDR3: CASSSLPGQSYEQYF

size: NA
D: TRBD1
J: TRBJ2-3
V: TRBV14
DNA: TGTGCCAGCAGCCAACGACCAGGGGGCACAAATACGCAGTATTTT
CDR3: CASSQRPGGTNTQYF

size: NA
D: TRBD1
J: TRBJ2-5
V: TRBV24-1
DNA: TGTGCCACCAGTGACCGGACAGGGGGGAATGGGGAGACCCAGTACTTC
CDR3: CATSDRTGGNGETQYF

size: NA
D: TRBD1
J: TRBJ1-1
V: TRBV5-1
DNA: TGCGCCAGCAGCTGGGACAGGGTGAACACTGAAGCTTTCTTT
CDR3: CASSWDRVNTEAFF

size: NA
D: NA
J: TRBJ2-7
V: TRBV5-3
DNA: TGTGCCAGAGTTGCAGGCGTCTCCTACGAGCAGTACTTC
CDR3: CARVAGVSYEQYF

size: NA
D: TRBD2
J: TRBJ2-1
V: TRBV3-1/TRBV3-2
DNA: TGTGCCAGCAGCCTGGGACTAGCGGGTCTGGATGAGCAGTTCTTC
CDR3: CASSLGLAGLDEQFF

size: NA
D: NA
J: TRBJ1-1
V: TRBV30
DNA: TGTGCCTGGATTATCACTACGCGGGGGGTCATTAACACTGAAGCTTTCTTT
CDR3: CAWIITTRGVINTEAFF

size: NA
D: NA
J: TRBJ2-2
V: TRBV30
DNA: TGTGCCTGGAGTGTATCTGCGAACACCGGGGAGCTGTTTTTT
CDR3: CAWSVSANTGELFF

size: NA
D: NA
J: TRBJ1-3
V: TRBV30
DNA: TGTGCCTGGAGTCCAACATCCTTTGGAAACACCATATATTTT
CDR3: CAWSPTSFGNTIYF

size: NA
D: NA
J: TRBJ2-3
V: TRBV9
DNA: TGTGCCAGCAGCCCAATTACAGATACGCAGTATTTT
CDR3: CASSPITDTQYF

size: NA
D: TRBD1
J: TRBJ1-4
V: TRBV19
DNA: TGTGCCAGTAGGGACATACAGGGGGATGAAAAACTGTTTTTT
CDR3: CASRDIQGDEKLFF

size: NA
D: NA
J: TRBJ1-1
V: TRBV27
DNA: TGTGCCAGCAGTGCGCAGGGTTTGACTGAAGCTTTCTTT
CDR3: CASSAQGLTEAFF

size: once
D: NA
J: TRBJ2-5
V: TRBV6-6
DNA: TGTGCCAGCAGTCCAGGACAGTTTGAGACCCAGTACTTC
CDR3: CASSPGQFETQYF

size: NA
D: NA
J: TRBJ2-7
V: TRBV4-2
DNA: TGTGCCAGCAGCCAAGACCTGGCGGGTCCGAGCTACGAGCAGTACTTC
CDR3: CASSQDLAGPSYEQYF

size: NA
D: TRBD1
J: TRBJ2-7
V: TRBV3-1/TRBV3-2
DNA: TGTGCCAGCAGCCCCTGGCGCAGGGGGAACGAGCAGTACTTC
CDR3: CASSPWRRGNEQYF

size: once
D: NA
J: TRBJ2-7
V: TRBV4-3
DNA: TGCGCCAGCAGCCAAGTCGGTTCCTCCTACGAGCAGTACTTC
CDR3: CASSQVGSSYEQYF

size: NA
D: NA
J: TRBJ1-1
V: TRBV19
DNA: TGTGCCAGTAGTAGACAAAGTCATGGTGAAGCTTTCTTT
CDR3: CASSRQSHGEAFF

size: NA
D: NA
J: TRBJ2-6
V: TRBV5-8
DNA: TGTGCCAGCACCCTGTCCTCTGGGGCCAACGTCCTGACTTTC
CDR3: CASTLSSGANVLTF

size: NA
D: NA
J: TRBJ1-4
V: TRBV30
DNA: TGTGCCTGGAGTGTACGGGGTGAAAAACTGTTTTTT
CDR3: CAWSVRGEKLFF

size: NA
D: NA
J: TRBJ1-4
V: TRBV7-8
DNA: TGTGCCAGCCGATTAGGGGGGGTTAATGAAAAACTGTTTTTT
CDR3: CASRLGGVNEKLFF

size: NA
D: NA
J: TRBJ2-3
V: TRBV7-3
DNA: TGTGCCAGCAGCTTAGCTGGCCAGGGGTCGCAGTATTTT
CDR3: CASSLAGQGSQYF

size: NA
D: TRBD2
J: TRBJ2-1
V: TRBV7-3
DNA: TGTGCCAGCAGCCTTAGCGGGAGGGGGTACAATGAGCAGTTCTTC
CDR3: CASSLSGRGYNEQFF

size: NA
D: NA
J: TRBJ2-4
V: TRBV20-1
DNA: TGCAGTGCTAGTACAGGCCTTGGGGCCAAAAACATTCAGTACTTC
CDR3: CSASTGLGAKNIQYF

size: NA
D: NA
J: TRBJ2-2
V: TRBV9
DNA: TGTGCCAGCAGCGTAGATCGGGCAGGGCGGAACACCGGGGAGCTGTTTTTT
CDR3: CASSVDRAGRNTGELFF

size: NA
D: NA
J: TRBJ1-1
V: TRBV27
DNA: TGTGCCAGCACCTCCGGGAGTGGAGGGAACACTGAAGCTTTCTTT
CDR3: CASTSGSGGNTEAFF

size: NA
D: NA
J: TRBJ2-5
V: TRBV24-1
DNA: TGTGCCACCGAGGGCCACGGAGGGACCCAGTACTTC
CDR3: CATEGHGGTQYF

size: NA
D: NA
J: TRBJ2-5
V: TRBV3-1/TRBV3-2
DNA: TGTGCCAGCAGCCAAGATCTCGTGCAAGCAGAGACCCAGTACTTC
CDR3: CASSQDLVQAETQYF

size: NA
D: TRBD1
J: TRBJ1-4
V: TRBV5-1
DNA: TGCGCCAGCAGCGCCCAGGGGGCTTTGGGTGAAAAACTGTTTTTT
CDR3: CASSAQGALGEKLFF

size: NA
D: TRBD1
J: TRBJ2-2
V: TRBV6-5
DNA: TGTGCCAGCAGTTACTCGACAGGGAGCACCGGGGAGCTGTTTTTT
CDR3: CASSYSTGSTGELFF

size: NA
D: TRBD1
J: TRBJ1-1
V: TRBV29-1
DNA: TGCAGCGTTCGTTTGACAGGGGGTTGGACTGAAGCTTTCTTT
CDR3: CSVRLTGGWTEAFF

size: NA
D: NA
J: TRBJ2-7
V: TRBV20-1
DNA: TGCAGTGCCGCCCCTAGCTACGAGCAGTACTTC
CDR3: CSAAPSYEQYF

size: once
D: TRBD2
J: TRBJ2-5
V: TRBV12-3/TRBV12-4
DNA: TGTGCCAGCAGACGGGACTATGAGGAGACCCAGTACTTC
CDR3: CASRRDYEETQYF

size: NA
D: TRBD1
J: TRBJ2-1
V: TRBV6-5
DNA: TGTGCCAGCAGTCCTTCAGGGGGCGGTGAGCAGTTCTTC
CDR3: CASSPSGGGEQFF

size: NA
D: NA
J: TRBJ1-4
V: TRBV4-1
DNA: TGCGCCAGCAGCCAAGATAGCGGGGAGCCGGCTAATGAAAAACTGTTTTTT
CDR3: CASSQDSGEPANEKLFF

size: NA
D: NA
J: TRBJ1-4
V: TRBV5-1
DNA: TGCGCCAGCAGCCTGCAAACAGGGAGGGTTGAAAAACTGTTTTTT
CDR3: CASSLQTGRVEKLFF

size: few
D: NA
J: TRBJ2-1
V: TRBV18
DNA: TGTGCCAGCTCACCCGCGGGACTCCCTGAGAATGAGCAGTTCTTC
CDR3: CASSPAGLPENEQFF

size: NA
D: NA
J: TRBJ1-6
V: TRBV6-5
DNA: TGTGCCAGCACCGACACCCGGCTCCTCCACTTT
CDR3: CASTDTRLLHF

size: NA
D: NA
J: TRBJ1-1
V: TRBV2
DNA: TGTGCCAGCAGTGGAGCCTATGAAGCTTTCTTT
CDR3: CASSGAYEAFF

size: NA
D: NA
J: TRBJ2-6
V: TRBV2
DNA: TGTGCCAGCAGTGGGCGGGCATCTGGGGCCAACGTCCTGACTTTC
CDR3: CASSGRASGANVLTF

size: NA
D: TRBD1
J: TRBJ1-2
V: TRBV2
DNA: TGTGCCAGCAGTATGGACAGGGGCGTCTACTTC
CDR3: CASSMDRGVYF

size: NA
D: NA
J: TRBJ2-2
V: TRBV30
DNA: TGTGCCTGGACTCGGCAGGGGGGTACCACCGGGGAGCTGTTTTTT
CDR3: CAWTRQGGTTGELFF

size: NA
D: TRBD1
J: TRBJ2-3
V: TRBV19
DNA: TGTGCCAGTAGTAGAAAGGGACAGGGCACAGATACGCAGTATTTT
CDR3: CASSRKGQGTDTQYF

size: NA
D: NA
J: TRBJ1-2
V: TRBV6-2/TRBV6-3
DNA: TGTGCCAGCAGCCAGGGGTTCAACTATGGCTACACCTTC
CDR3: CASSQGFNYGYTF

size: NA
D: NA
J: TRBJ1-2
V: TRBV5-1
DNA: TGCGCCAGCAGCTTCGGTACAGGGAATGGCTACACCTTC
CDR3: CASSFGTGNGYTF

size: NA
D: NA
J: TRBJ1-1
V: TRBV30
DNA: TGTGCCTGGACGACAGTTTCGAACACTGAAGCTTTCTTT
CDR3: CAWTTVSNTEAFF